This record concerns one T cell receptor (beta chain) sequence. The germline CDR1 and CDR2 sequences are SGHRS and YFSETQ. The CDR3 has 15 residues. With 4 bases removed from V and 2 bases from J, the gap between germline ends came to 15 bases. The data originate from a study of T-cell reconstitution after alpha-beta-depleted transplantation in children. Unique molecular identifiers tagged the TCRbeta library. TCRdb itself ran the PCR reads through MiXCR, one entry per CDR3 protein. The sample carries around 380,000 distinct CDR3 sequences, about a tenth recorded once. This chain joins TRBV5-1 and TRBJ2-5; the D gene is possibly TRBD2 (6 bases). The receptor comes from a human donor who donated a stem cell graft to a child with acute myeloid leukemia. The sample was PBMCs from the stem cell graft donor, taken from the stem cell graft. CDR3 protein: CASSGGDRRQETQYF. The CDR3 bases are TGCGCCAGCAGCGGAGGGGACCGCCGACAAGAGACCCAGTACTTC.